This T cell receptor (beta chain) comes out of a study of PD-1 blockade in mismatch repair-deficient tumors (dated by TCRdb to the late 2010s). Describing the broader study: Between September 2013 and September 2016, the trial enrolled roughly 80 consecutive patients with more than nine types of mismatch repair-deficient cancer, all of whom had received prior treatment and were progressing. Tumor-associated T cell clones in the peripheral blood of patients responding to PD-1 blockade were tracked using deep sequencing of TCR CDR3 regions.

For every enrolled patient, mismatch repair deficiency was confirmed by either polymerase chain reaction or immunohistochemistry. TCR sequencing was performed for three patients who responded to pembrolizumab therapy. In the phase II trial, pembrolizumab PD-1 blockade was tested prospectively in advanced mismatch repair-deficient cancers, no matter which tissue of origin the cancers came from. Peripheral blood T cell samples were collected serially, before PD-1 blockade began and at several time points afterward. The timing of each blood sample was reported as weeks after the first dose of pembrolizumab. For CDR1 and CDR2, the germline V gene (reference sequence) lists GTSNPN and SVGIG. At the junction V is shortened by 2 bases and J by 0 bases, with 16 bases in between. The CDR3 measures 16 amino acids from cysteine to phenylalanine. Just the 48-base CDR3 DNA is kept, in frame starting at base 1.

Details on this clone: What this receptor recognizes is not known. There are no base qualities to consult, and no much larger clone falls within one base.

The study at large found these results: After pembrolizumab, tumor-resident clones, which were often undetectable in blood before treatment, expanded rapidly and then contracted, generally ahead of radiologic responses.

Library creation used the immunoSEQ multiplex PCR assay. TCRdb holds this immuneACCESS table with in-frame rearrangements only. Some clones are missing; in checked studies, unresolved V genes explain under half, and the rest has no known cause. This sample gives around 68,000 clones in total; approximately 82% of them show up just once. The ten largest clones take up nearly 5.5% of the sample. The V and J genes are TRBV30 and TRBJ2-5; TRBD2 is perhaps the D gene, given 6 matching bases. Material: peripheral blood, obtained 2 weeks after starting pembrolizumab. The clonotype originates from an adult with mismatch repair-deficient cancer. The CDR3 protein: CAWSSPSVPYQETQYF. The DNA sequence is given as TGTGCCTGGAGTTCCCCTAGCGTCCCGTACCAAGAGACCCAGTACTTC. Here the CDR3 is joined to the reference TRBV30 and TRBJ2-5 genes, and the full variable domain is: SQTIHQWPATLVQPVGSPLSLECTVEGTSNPNLYWYRQAAGRGLQLLFYSVGIGQISSEVPQNLSASRPQDRQFILSSKKLLLSDSGFYLCAWSSPSVPYQETQYFGPGTRLLVL.